This T cell receptor beta chain was identified in a study of CD4 T cells in relation to SARS-CoV-2 and coronaviruses (dated by TCRdb to the early 2020s). With regard to the full study: Shared crossreactive spike epitopes were mapped to their HLA restriction using patient-derived lymphoblastoid cell lines. A different TCR-beta assay, based on Illumina, was used to sequence expansion assays from other donors in the study. The study assessed, at the TCR clonotype level, memory CD4+ T cell crossreactivity between SARS-CoV-2 and common cold coronavirus spike proteins. The Adaptive Biotechnologies TCR-sequencing kit was used to sequence samples from a few pre-COVID donors and the naive versus memory experiments, whereas other data were Illumina-based. The study at large found these results: Significantly weaker SARS-CoV-2-driven expansion was shown by crossreactive clones than by monoreactive clones, consistent with antigenic imprinting. Pre-pandemic and post-infection samples were not both contributed by any donor, so tracing of the source of pre-existing responses was limited. In about 60% of donors, memory CD4+ clonotypes turned up that crossrecognized SARS-CoV-2 and at least one common cold coronavirus spike. Sequencing of naive versus memory cells indicated that the assay detects memory recall responses, not primary responses primed during culture. Crossreactivity analysis was centred on spike protein, so crossreactivity against other viral proteins was not assessed. Small numbers of patients and of tested TCRs limited the study.

Deep-resolution immunoSEQ TCR-beta sequencing was performed on DNA from uncultured naive and memory CD4+ T cells. The original pipeline was this. During preprocessing, nonproductive sequences were removed, as were CDR3s that did not start with C, did not end with F or W, or were shorter than 7 amino acids. Cultured and uncultured naive and memory CD4+ repertoires were searched for previously identified spike- and CEF-reactive CDR3s. CDR3 homology was quantified as pairwise Levenshtein distance, calculated with the stringdist R package after three terminal residues were trimmed from each end. TCRdb mirrors the immuneACCESS table, restricted to in-frame sequences. Some clones are absent from its copies; in checked studies, under half trace to an unresolved V gene, and the reason for the others is unknown. That table supplies the V and J calls and clone size; D and trimming were determined from the DNA. This sample comprises 55,000 to 75,000 clones, about 89% of them detected only once. The top ten clonotypes cover 1.6% of the sample.

CD4+ T cells from unexposed donors were collected before the COVID-19 pandemic (2011-2018). Naive and memory CD4+ T cells were separated from cryopreserved PBMCs by CD4 enrichment followed by EasySep naive CD4+ T cell enrichment. Leukapheresis product for the unexposed donors was bought commercially. Ficoll-Paque PLUS gradient centrifugation was used to isolate PBMCs from leukapheresis product or whole blood. The PBMCs went either fresh into the expansion assay or into cryopreservation at -140 degrees C. The QIAamp Micro DNA Kit was used to extract genomic DNA from the CD4+ T cells. The junction shows trimming of 0 bases on V and 8 bases on J, and the gene matches do not reach 4 bases of it. Taken from the germline V gene, the CDR1 and CDR2 loops are SGHRS and YFSETQ. The CDR3 sequence holds 14 residues, the cysteine and phenylalanine included. Only CDR3 DNA remains: 42 bases, in frame from the first base.

Details on this clone: Its antigen is still unknown. No clone much larger than this one lies a single base away; base qualities are absent.

Specimen: memory CD4+ T cells from PBMCs. In the paper's terms, the cell subset or site label means: memory (non-naive) CD4+ T cells. This clonotype originated in a human donor in good health. Rearrangement joined TRBV5-1 to TRBJ2-1, and TRBD1 aligns with 8 junction nucleotides. The CDR3 corresponds to CASSLDRGEDEQFF. The base sequence is TGCGCCAGCAGCTTGGACAGGGGGGAGGATGAGCAGTTCTTC.